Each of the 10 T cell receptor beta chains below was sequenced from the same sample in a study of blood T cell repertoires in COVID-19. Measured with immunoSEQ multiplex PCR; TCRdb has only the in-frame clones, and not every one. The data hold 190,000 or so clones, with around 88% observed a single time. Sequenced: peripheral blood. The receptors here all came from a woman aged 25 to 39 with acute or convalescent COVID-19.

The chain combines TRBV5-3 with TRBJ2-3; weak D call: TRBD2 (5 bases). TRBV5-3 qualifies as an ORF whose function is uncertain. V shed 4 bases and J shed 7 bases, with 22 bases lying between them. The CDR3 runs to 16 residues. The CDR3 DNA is TGTGCCAGAAGCCAGAGGGTGCGATCCGCCGTCAATACGCAGTATTTT. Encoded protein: CARSQRVRSAVNTQYF.

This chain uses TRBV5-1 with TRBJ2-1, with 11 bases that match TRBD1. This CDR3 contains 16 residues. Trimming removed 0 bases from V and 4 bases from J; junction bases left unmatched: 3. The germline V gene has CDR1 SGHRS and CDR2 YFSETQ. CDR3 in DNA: TGCGCCAGCAGCTTGGTAGGGACAGGGGGTTACAATGAGCAGTTCTTC. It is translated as CASSLVGTGGYNEQFF.

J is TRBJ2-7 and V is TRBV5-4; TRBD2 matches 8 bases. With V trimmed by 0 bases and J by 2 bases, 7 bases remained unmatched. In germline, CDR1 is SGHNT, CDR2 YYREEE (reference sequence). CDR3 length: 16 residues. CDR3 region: CASSLGSDGRAYEQYF. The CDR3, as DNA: TGTGCCAGCAGCTTGGGATCTGACGGGAGGGCCTACGAGCAGTACTTC.

The CDR3 region has the DNA TGTGCCACCACGGATGCTAACAGCCATCAGCCCCAGCATTTT. Amino acids: CATTDANSHQPQHF. The rearrangement joins TRBV15 to TRBJ1-5; no firm D call. CDR1 and CDR2 from the germline V gene are LNHNV and YYDKDF (reference sequence). The CDR3 has 14 residues. The V and J ends lost 7 bases and 5 bases respectively, with 15 bases between them.

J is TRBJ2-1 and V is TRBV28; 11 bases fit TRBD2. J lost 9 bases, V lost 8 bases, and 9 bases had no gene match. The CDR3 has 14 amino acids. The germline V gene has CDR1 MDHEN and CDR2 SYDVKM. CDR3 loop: CASLAGGPTIEQFF. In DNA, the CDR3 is TGTGCCAGCCTAGCGGGAGGCCCCACTATTGAGCAGTTCTTC.

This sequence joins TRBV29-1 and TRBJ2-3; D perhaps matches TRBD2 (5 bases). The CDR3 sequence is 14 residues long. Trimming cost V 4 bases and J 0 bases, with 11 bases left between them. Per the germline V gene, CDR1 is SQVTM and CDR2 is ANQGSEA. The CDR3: CSVGVDSSTDTQYF. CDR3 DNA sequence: TGCAGCGTTGGGGTGGACTCTAGCACAGATACGCAGTATTTT.

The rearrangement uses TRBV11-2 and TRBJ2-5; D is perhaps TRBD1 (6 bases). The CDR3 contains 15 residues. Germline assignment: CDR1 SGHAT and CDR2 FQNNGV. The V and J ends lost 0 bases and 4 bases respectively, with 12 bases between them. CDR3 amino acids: CASSLDTQGGETQYF. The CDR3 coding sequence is TGTGCCAGCAGCTTAGACACACAGGGCGGAGAGACCCAGTACTTC.

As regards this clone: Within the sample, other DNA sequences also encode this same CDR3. CDR3 DNA: TGTGCCAGCAGCTCCGACACGTACAATGAGCAGTTCTTC. This sequence encodes CASSSDTYNEQFF. The rearrangement links TRBV11-2 to TRBJ2-1; D gene uncertain. Germline-derived CDR1 and CDR2 are SGHAT and FQNNGV. The germline V and J ends were trimmed by 4 bases and 4 bases, with 8 bases remaining between them. This CDR3 is 13 amino acids long. Filled out from reference TRBV11-2 and TRBJ2-1, the complete variable domain reads EAGVAQSPRYKIIEKRQSVAFWCNPISGHATLYWYQQILGQGPKLLIQFQNNGVVDDSQLPKDRFSAERLKGVDSTLKIQPAKLEDSAVYLCASSSDTYNEQFFGPGTRLTVL.

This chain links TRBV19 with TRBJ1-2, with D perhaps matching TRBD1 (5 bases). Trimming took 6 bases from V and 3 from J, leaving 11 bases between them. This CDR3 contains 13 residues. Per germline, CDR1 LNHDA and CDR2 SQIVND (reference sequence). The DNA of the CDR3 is TGTGCCAGTAGCCAGGGTGTAGACTATGGCTACACCTTC. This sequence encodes CASSQGVDYGYTF.

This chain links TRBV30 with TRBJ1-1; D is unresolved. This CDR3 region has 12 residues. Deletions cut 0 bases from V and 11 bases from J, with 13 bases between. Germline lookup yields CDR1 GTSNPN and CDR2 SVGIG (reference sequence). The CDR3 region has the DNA TGTGCCTGGAGTGTACCAGCGGCCGATGCTTTCTTT. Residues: CAWSVPAADAFF.